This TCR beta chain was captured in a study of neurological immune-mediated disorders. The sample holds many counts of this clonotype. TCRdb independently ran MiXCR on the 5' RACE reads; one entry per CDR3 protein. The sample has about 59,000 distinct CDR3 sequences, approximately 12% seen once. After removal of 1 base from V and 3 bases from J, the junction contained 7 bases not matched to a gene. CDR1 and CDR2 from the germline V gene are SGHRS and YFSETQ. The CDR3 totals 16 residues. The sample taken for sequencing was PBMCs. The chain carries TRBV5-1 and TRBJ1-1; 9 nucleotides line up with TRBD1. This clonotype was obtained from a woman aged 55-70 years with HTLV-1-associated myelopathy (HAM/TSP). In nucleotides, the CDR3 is TGCGCCAGCAGCTTGTCCTGGACAGGGGCCGACACTGAAGCTTTCTTT. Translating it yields CASSLSWTGADTEAFF. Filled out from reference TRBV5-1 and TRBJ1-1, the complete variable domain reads KAGVTQTPRYLIKTRGQQVTLSCSPISGHRSVSWYQQTPGQGLQFLFEYFSETQRNKGNFPGRFSGRQFSNSRSEMNVSTLELGDSALYLCASSLSWTGADTEAFFGQGTRLTVV.